Listed below are T cell receptor beta chains from one sample, sequenced in a study of T cell responses to AZD1222 COVID-19 vaccine. This table comes from immunoSEQ multiplex PCR, and its TCRdb copy is limited to in-frame clones, with some not included. The sample has over 150,000 clones; almost 90% are singletons. This specimen consisted of peripheral blood, obtained on day 0 of AZD1222 vaccination. These receptors originate from an adult in good health. Both conserved end residues are part of each CDR3. Each record gives: D gene, clone size, V gene, CDR3 length, J gene, CDR3 DNA, CDR3 protein. The D gene is left open where the match is weak. Clone size appears in some rows only: once, few, many, or a class for an expanded clone.

.	.	TRBV19	14	TRBJ1-1	TGTGCCAGTAGTATAGTAGCAAGCCCCACTGAAGCTTTCTTT	CASSIVASPTEAFF
TRBD1	once	TRBV5-4	13	TRBJ2-1	TGTGCCAGCAGCGGGACAGGGGACAATGAGCAGTTCTTC	CASSGTGDNEQFF
.	once	TRBV28	15	TRBJ1-2	TGTGCCAGCAGCCAGTTTAAAGAGGGGCTTAATGGCTACACCTTC	CASSQFKEGLNGYTF
TRBD2	.	TRBV19	14	TRBJ2-5	TGTGCCAGTACTGGTAGCGGGAGAACGGAGACCCAGTACTTC	CASTGSGRTETQYF
TRBD1	.	TRBV6-2/TRBV6-3	15	TRBJ1-5	TGTGCCAGCAGTTACACGACAGGGACCAGTCAGCCCCAGCATTTT	CASSYTTGTSQPQHF
.	.	TRBV25-1	13	TRBJ1-2	TGTGCCAGCAGTGAGTCACAGCACTATGGCTACACCTTC	CASSESQHYGYTF
TRBD1	.	TRBV5-1	15	TRBJ2-7	TGCGCCAGCAGCCTTCGGACAGGGGGCGAATACGAGCAGTACTTC	CASSLRTGGEYEQYF
TRBD1	.	TRBV27	19	TRBJ1-1	TGTGCCAGCAGTTTGAGGGCCTCGAGGGGACAGGGTTTGAACACTGAAGCTTTCTTT	CASSLRASRGQGLNTEAFF
.	.	TRBV28	14	TRBJ1-2	TGTGCCAGCACCGGGACACATCCTAACTATGGCTACACCTTC	CASTGTHPNYGYTF
.	.	TRBV10-3	14	TRBJ1-1	TGTGCCATCAGTGAACGGGGGACGGACACTGAAGCTTTCTTT	CAISERGTDTEAFF
TRBD1	.	TRBV5-4	16	TRBJ2-7	TGTGCCAGCAGCTTGGAGGGACAGGAGGGCTCCTACGAGCAGTACTTC	CASSLEGQEGSYEQYF
.	.	TRBV30	12	TRBJ1-4	TGTGCCTGGAGGCGGGTAAATGAAAAACTGTTTTTT	CAWRRVNEKLFF
.	.	TRBV28	13	TRBJ2-7	TGTGCCAGCAGTTTTGGCATTTACTACGAGCAGTACTTC	CASSFGIYYEQYF
TRBD1	.	TRBV14	15	TRBJ2-7	TGTGCCAGCAGCTCCTTCCGGGACAGCGCCTACGAGCAGTACTTC	CASSSFRDSAYEQYF
.	.	TRBV15	18	TRBJ2-7	TGTGCCACCAGCAGAGATCGAGACTCCGGGACAAACTCCTACGAGCAGTACTTC	CATSRDRDSGTNSYEQYF
TRBD1	.	TRBV27	16	TRBJ1-6	TGTGCCAGCACCCTGACCGGGACAGGGGGGAATTCACCCCTCCACTTT	CASTLTGTGGNSPLHF
TRBD2	once	TRBV7-2	16	TRBJ2-2	TGTGCCAGCAGCCTTCGGGTAGCGGGAGTTCCCGGGGAGCTGTTTTTT	CASSLRVAGVPGELFF
.	.	TRBV11-2	16	TRBJ1-2	TGTGCCAGCAGCTTAGATAACAGGGCTAGGAACTATGGCTACACCTTC	CASSLDNRARNYGYTF
.	.	TRBV19	14	TRBJ1-1	TGTGCCAGTAGTCCAGGAGCTGGAGGAACTGAAGCTTTCTTT	CASSPGAGGTEAFF
TRBD1	.	TRBV9	17	TRBJ1-1	TGTGCCAGCAGCGTAGCTTCGTCAGGGGGGGTAAGCACTGAAGCTTTCTTT	CASSVASSGGVSTEAFF
TRBD2	few	TRBV6-4	15	TRBJ2-1	TGTGCCAGCAGTTTTACTAGCGGAGGGGTGAATGAGCAGTTCTTC	CASSFTSGGVNEQFF
.	.	TRBV7-9	13	TRBJ2-2	TGTGCCAGCAGCTTAAACCCTACCGGGGAGCTGTTTTTT	CASSLNPTGELFF
.	.	TRBV13	15	TRBJ1-5	TGTGCCAGCAGCTTATCGTCACAGCGCAATCAGCCCCAGCATTTT	CASSLSSQRNQPQHF
.	.	TRBV5-3	22	TRBJ1-1	TGTGCCAGAAGCCCTGTCATCCCGGGCTGTTTCCCACGCGTCGCACGACGGACTGAAGCTTTCTTT	CARSPVIPGCFPRVARRTEAFF
TRBD1	.	TRBV25-1	15	TRBJ2-5	TGTGCCAGCAGTCCAGGGGGCCCAACCCAAGAGACCCAGTACTTC	CASSPGGPTQETQYF
.	once	TRBV11-2	12	TRBJ2-1	TGTGCCAGCAGCTCCCTTGGCCGTGAGCAGTTCTTC	CASSSLGREQFF
TRBD1	once	TRBV12-5	13	TRBJ1-1	TGTGCTAGTGGTTTGGGGACAGGGGGTGAAGCTTTCTTT	CASGLGTGGEAFF
TRBD1	.	TRBV27	15	TRBJ1-5	TGTGCCAGCAGTCCAAGACAGGGCGGCAATCAGCCCCAGCATTTT	CASSPRQGGNQPQHF
.	once	TRBV29-1	14	TRBJ2-5	TGCAGCGTTGAACTCCCCGGGATACAAGAGACCCAGTACTTC	CSVELPGIQETQYF
.	.	TRBV10-3	14	TRBJ2-1	TGTGCCATCAGTGATCAGGGGTCGGGCAATGAGCAGTTCTTC	CAISDQGSGNEQFF
.	once	TRBV7-2	12	TRBJ2-7	TGTGCCAGCAGCCCCTCCTCCTACGAGCAGTACTTC	CASSPSSYEQYF
TRBD1	.	TRBV6-1	15	TRBJ1-1	TGTGCCAGCAGTGAAGCAATGGGACAGGCTCTTGAAGCTTTCTTT	CASSEAMGQALEAFF
.	.	TRBV12-3/TRBV12-4	13	TRBJ1-5	TGTGCCAGCAGTTTCCGAGTGAATCAGCCCCAGCATTTT	CASSFRVNQPQHF
.	.	TRBV4-3	20	TRBJ1-3	TGCGCCAGCAGCCCCCTGGGGGGGGAGAGGGAACGTGCATCTGGAAACACCATATATTTT	CASSPLGGERERASGNTIYF
TRBD1	.	TRBV5-1	15	TRBJ2-5	TGCGCCAGCAGCTTCGGACAGGGGGTAAAAGAGACCCAGTACTTC	CASSFGQGVKETQYF
TRBD2	.	TRBV14	19	TRBJ2-7	TGTGCCAGCAGCCAAGAGTCGGGTCGGACTAGCGGGAACCCCTACGAGCAGTACTTC	CASSQESGRTSGNPYEQYF
TRBD1	.	TRBV9	17	TRBJ2-4	TGTGCCAGCAGCGAGGGGACAGGGTCTGGAGCCAAAAACATTCAGTACTTC	CASSEGTGSGAKNIQYF
TRBD1	.	TRBV19	15	TRBJ1-4	TGTGCCAGTAGTCGACAGGGAATCACTAATGAAAAACTGTTTTTT	CASSRQGITNEKLFF
TRBD1	.	TRBV19	14	TRBJ2-7	TGTGCCAGTAGTACCAGACAGGGGGCCAACGAGCAGTACTTC	CASSTRQGANEQYF
TRBD1	.	TRBV14	14	TRBJ1-1	TGTGCCAGCAGCCTCGGACAGGGATGGGCTGAAGCTTTCTTT	CASSLGQGWAEAFF
.	.	TRBV28	11	TRBJ1-1	TGTGCCAGCAGTACGTACACTGAAGCTTTCTTT	CASSTYTEAFF
TRBD1	few	TRBV5-4	15	TRBJ2-1	TGTGCCAGCAGGCCGGACAGGGGACTATACAATGAGCAGTTCTTC	CASRPDRGLYNEQFF
.	few	TRBV5-5	13	TRBJ1-1	TGTGCCAGCAGCTTTCAGGGAGGCACTGAAGCTTTCTTT	CASSFQGGTEAFF
.	.	TRBV6-5	16	TRBJ1-6	TGTGCCAGCAGTTACTCGGCGCTAAAAGGGGATTCACCCCTCCACTTT	CASSYSALKGDSPLHF
.	.	TRBV7-3	15	TRBJ2-1	TGTGCCAGCAGCTTAGATTCAGGGTTTGGCAGTGAGCAGTTCTTC	CASSLDSGFGSEQFF
.	.	TRBV19	15	TRBJ2-6	TGTGCCAGTAGTATAACGAACTCTGGGGCCAACGTCCTGACTTTC	CASSITNSGANVLTF